The subject of this entry is one T cell receptor beta chain. Per the original data handling: Estimation of nucleated cell counts was performed using reference gene primer amplification. The method was immunoSEQ multiplex PCR; TCRdb's version includes in-frame clones alone and lacks a portion of them. V and J calls plus clone size are reproduced from that table; the DNA served to infer D and trimming. The data hold a few hundred thousand clones, with around 84% observed a single time. This sample stems from a study of blood T cell repertoires in COVID-19. Study-level background: Samples representing acute and convalescent COVID-19 were sourced from the United States, Italy and Spain. Sample material is recorded as cDNA or gDNA derived from T cells, B-cell-depleted T cells, or PBMCs.

Losses at the gene ends were 6 bases for V and 3 bases for J; bases not matched to a gene: 2. Germline V gives CDR1 MDHEN, CDR2 SYDVKM. The CDR3 sequence is 14 residues long. This sequence joins TRBV28 and TRBJ2-1, with 10 nucleotides matching TRBD1. The sample consisted of peripheral blood. This TCR was sampled from a woman in her thirties or forties who had recovered from COVID-19. CDR3 residues: CASRTGGYYNEQFF. CDR3 DNA: TGTGCCAGCAGGACAGGGGGCTACTACAATGAGCAGTTCTTC.